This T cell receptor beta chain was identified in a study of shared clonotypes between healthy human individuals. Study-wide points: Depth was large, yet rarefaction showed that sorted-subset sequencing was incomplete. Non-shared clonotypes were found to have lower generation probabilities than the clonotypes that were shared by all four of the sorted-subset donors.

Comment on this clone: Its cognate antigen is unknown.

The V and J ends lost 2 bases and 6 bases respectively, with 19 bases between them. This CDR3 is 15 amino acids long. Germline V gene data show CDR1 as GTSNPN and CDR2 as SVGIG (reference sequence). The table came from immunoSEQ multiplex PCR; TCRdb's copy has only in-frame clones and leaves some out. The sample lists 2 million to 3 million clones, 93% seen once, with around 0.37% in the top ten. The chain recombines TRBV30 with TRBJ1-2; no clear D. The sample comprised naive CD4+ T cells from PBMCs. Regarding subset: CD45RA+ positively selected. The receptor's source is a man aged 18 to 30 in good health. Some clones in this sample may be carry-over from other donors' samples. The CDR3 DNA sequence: TGTGCCTGGAGTCTGAACCTGAGATCGAGGGATGGCTACACCTTC. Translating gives CAWSLNLRSRDGYTF.